This T cell receptor beta chain was found in a study of blood T cell repertoires in COVID-19. Study overall: The samples span acute and convalescent COVID-19 from the United States, Italy and Spain. In each case, the material was cDNA or gDNA derived from T cells, B-cell-depleted T cells, or PBMCs.

Methods used by the authors: Researchers report that nucleated cell counts were estimated from reference gene primer amplification. The table came from immunoSEQ multiplex PCR; TCRdb's copy has only in-frame clones and leaves some out. The V and J calls and clone size come from that table; D and trimming were worked out from the DNA. The sample lists some 150,000 clones, 80% to 85% occurring once. The length of the CDR3 is 15 residues. The V segment lost 4 bases and the J segment 8 bases; nucleotides outside the gene matches: 12. Looked up from germline, CDR1 is LGHNA and CDR2 is YNFKEQ. The specimen was peripheral blood. The V call is TRBV4-2, the J call TRBJ1-1; TRBD1 aligns across 8 bases. This clonotype was sampled from a human donor in a cohort sampled during active COVID-19. The CDR3 loop reads CASSRAPDRDAEAFF. The CDR3 coding sequence is TGTGCCAGCAGCCGGGCCCCGGACAGGGATGCGGAAGCTTTCTTT.